This T cell receptor (beta chain) emerged from a study of CD8 T cells in ankylosing spondylitis. Study-level results: The study identified a TCR beta motif of under ten highly homologous variants that appeared characteristic of ankylosing spondylitis blood. Prior work had noted some motif variants in reactive arthritis blood and synovial fluid. Clones linked with disease were CD8+ and fairly uncommon in the peripheral blood. Within matched ankylosing spondylitis synovial fluid, disease-linked clones were reportedly significantly enriched.

A word on this clonotype: Antigen specificity is unknown.

TCRdb re-analysed the 5' RACE reads in MiXCR, keeping a single row per CDR3 protein. The table has under 850,000 distinct CDR3 sequences, around 20% seen once. This CDR3 has 14 amino acids. The germline V gene encodes CDR1 SGHTA and CDR2 FQGNSA. V was trimmed by 2 bases and J by 7 bases, leaving 15 bases between them. The sample comprised blood, either unsorted or a sorted T cell fraction (not recorded which). The rearrangement links TRBV7-2 to TRBJ2-7, with a possible D match to TRBD2 (5 bases). This TCR was sampled from a male donor with ankylosing spondylitis. In nucleotides, the CDR3 is TGTGCCAGCAGCTTATATGAGGGAGTAGGGGAGCAGTACTTC. Translation gives CASSLYEGVGEQYF.